This T cell receptor (beta chain) was recovered during a study of CD8+ T cells in alopecia areata. Study details: Twice daily, treated patients received 5 to 10 mg of oral tofacitinib. Dosing spanned 6 to 18 months on tofacitinib, then 6 months off drug.

Treatment reported: oral pan-JAK inhibitor, 5-10 mg twice daily. Peripheral blood samples and lesional scalp punch biopsies were obtained from alopecia areata patients. Germline V CDR1 and CDR2: MGHRA, YSYEKL. This CDR3 has 15 amino acids. After removal of 1 base from V and 5 bases from J, the junction contained 7 bases not matched to a gene. In each case, RNA was isolated and then reverse transcribed into cDNA as the sequencing template. The protocol was immunoSEQ multiplex PCR, while the TCRdb copy is restricted to in-frame clones and leaves out a portion. The sample consists of about 6,900 clones, roughly 75% of them appearing once.

The V and J genes are TRBV4-1 and TRBJ1-1, with 7 bases lining up with TRBD1. The sequence was collected from a human donor with alopecia areata. Sample: skin, taken at week 4, from a patient treated with tofacitinib. CDR3 residues: CASSQAYRGRTEAFF. The CDR3 DNA is TGCGCCAGCAGCCAAGCATACAGGGGACGAACTGAAGCTTTCTTT.